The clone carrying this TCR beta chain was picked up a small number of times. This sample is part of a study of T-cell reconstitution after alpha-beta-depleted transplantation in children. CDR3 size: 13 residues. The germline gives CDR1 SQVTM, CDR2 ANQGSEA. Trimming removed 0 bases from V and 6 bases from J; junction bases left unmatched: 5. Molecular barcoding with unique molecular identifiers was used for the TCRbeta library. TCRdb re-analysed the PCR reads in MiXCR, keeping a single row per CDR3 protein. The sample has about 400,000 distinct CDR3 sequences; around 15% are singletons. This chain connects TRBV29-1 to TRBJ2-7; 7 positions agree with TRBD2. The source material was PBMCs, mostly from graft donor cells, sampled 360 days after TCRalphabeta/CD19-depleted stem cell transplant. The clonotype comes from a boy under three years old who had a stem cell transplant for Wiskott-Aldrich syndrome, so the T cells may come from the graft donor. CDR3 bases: TGCAGCGTTGAAGAGAGCGGGAAAGGCGAGCAGTACTTC. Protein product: CSVEESGKGEQYF.